The rows below give T cell receptor beta chains drawn from one sample of a study of T cell changes during pregnancy in multiple sclerosis. Generated by immunoSEQ multiplex PCR, the TCRdb table keeps only in-frame clones and is missing some. The sample includes 30,000 to 40,000 clones, 85% to 95% of them seen just once. The specimen comprised CD8+ T cells from peripheral blood mononuclear cells, sampled in the third trimester of pregnancy. Receptors originate from a female donor with multiple sclerosis, enrolled in a pregnancy study. Both conserved end residues are part of each CDR3. Fields, in order: D gene, J gene, V gene, clone size, CDR3 protein, CDR3 DNA. A D gene is named only where the DNA matches it firmly. Clone size, where shown, is once, few, many, or a class for clones that have expanded.

NA,TRBJ1-1,TRBV12-5,NA,CASGLIGAPMNTEAFF,TGTGCTAGTGGTTTGATCGGAGCACCCATGAACACTGAAGCTTTCTTT
TRBD1,TRBJ2-3,TRBV6-4,NA,CASADRGEADTQYF,TGTGCCAGCGCGGACAGGGGAGAGGCAGATACGCAGTATTTT
TRBD2,TRBJ2-3,TRBV15,NA,CATSRERGTPDTQYF,TGTGCCACCAGCAGAGAGCGGGGGACCCCAGATACGCAGTATTTT
TRBD1,TRBJ2-1,TRBV11-2,NA,CASSLRGPGASSYNEQFF,TGTGCCAGCAGCTTAAGGGGGCCGGGCGCGAGCTCCTACAATGAGCAGTTCTTC
NA,TRBJ1-4,TRBV10-3,NA,CAISVRGFNEKLFF,TGTGCCATCAGTGTCCGGGGGTTCAATGAAAAACTGTTTTTT
TRBD1,TRBJ2-1,TRBV7-9,NA,CASSLVQGVNNEQFF,TGTGCCAGCAGCTTAGTACAGGGGGTGAACAATGAGCAGTTCTTC
NA,TRBJ2-7,TRBV7-9,once,CASSLTSYEQYF,TGTGCCAGCAGCTTAACTTCCTACGAGCAGTACTTC
TRBD1,TRBJ2-3,TRBV27,NA,CASSQTGFGTDTQYF,TGTGCCAGCAGCCAGACAGGGTTTGGAACAGATACGCAGTATTTT
NA,TRBJ1-1,TRBV9,NA,CASSVVGGGTEAFF,TGTGCCAGCAGCGTAGTTGGGGGAGGAACTGAAGCTTTCTTT
NA,TRBJ2-1,TRBV9,NA,CASSVDTGDEQFF,TGTGCCAGCAGCGTAGATACAGGCGATGAGCAGTTCTTC